This passage covers 14 T cell receptor beta chains from one sample sequenced in a study of blood T cell repertoires in COVID-19. Produced via immunoSEQ multiplex PCR; TCRdb's table is partial and in-frame only. The sample records some 110,000 clones, about 75% being singletons. The sample comprised peripheral blood. Receptor source: a woman aged 70-85 years with acute or convalescent COVID-19.

The chain links TRBV29-1 to TRBJ2-5, with 7 positions matching TRBD2. Looked up from germline, CDR1 is SQVTM and CDR2 is ANQGSEA. The CDR3 is 14 amino acids. J gave up 4 bases and V 7 bases, and 12 bases lay outside the gene matches. The CDR3 sequence: CSADGGGGGETQYF. CDR3 sequence (DNA): TGCAGCGCTGATGGTGGGGGGGGTGGAGAGACCCAGTACTTC.

The chain couples TRBV5-6 to TRBJ2-3; TRBD1 agrees at 11 bases. This CDR3 spans 17 amino acids. Trimming took 2 bases from V and 1 from J; bases not matched to a gene: 6. Germline V gene data show CDR1 as SGHDT and CDR2 as YYEEEE. This CDR3 reads CASSFRTGGGGTDTQYF. DNA of the CDR3: TGTGCCAGCAGCTTCCGGACAGGGGGCGGGGGCACAGATACGCAGTATTTT.

The rearrangement uses TRBV5-1 and TRBJ2-5; tentatively, D is TRBD1 (5 bases). Germline V lookup: CDR1 SGHRS, CDR2 YFSETQ. CDR3 length: 11 amino acids. Trimming cost V 9 bases and J 5 bases, with 11 bases left between them. The CDR3 DNA is TGCGCCACCTCAGCAGGGGAGACCCAGTACTTC. It yields the protein CATSAGETQYF.

The chain joins TRBV9 to TRBJ1-6; 7 bases map to TRBD1. The CDR3 runs 15 residues. V shed 3 bases, J shed 6 bases, and the junction held 6 bases outside the gene matches. Per germline, CDR1 SGDLS and CDR2 YYNGEE. The CDR3 DNA reads as TGTGCCAGCAGCGCAGACAGGGCCTTTAATTCACCCCTCCACTTT. This codes for CASSADRAFNSPLHF.

The rearrangement links TRBV6-5 to TRBJ1-5; D remains unclear. Germline V gives CDR1 MNHEY, CDR2 SVGAGI. This CDR3 region has 14 residues. The V end was cut by 0 bases, the J end by 5 bases, with 8 bases between. Here the CDR3 reads CASSYSSGDQPQHF. As DNA, the CDR3 is TGTGCCAGCAGTTACTCCTCCGGTGATCAGCCCCAGCATTTT.

The rearrangement links TRBV6-1 to TRBJ1-6; D is undetermined. Germline values: CDR1 MNHNS, CDR2 SASEGT. The V and J ends lost 2 bases and 8 bases respectively, with 4 bases between them. This CDR3 has 12 amino acids. In DNA form, the CDR3 reads TGTGCCAGCAGTGAACATTATTCACCCCTCCACTTT. Translating gives CASSEHYSPLHF.

The V and J genes are TRBV5-1 and TRBJ1-1, with 11 positions matching TRBD1. The CDR3 runs 15 residues. Looked up from germline, CDR1 is SGHRS and CDR2 is YFSETQ. V was clipped by 3 bases and J by 4 bases; unmatched bases: 5. In nucleotides, the CDR3 is TGCGCCAGCAGCTCGGGACAGGGGGTAGGCACTGAAGCTTTCTTT. It specifies CASSSGQGVGTEAFF.

The V and J genes are TRBV30 and TRBJ2-3, with D possibly being TRBD2 (6 bases). V lost 2 bases and J 0 bases, leaving 12 bases between the germline ends. Germline-derived CDR1 and CDR2 are GTSNPN and SVGIG (reference sequence). CDR3 length equals 15 residues. The CDR3 loop is CAWSPGTVSTDTQYF. The CDR3 region has the DNA TGTGCCTGGAGTCCCGGGACTGTAAGCACAGATACGCAGTATTTT.

The chain couples TRBV10-3 to TRBJ1-4, with 8 nucleotides matching TRBD1. Germline assignment: CDR1 ENHRY and CDR2 SYGVKD. V was pared by 8 bases and J by 8 bases, with 1 base of the junction left unmatched. The CDR3 runs to 11 residues. CDR3: CAIGTGEKLFF. The CDR3 DNA reads as TGTGCCATCGGGACAGGCGAAAAACTGTTTTTT.

The V and J genes are TRBV18 and TRBJ2-5; D possibly corresponds to TRBD1 (6 bases). The CDR3 has 13 residues. The germline V gene has CDR1 KGHSH and CDR2 LQKENI. Trimming removed 3 bases from V and 3 bases from J, with 8 bases in between. CDR3 loop: CASSPNREETQYF. The CDR3 DNA reads as TGTGCCAGCTCACCCAACAGGGAAGAGACCCAGTACTTC.

This clone turned up a few times. The chain links TRBV7-9 to TRBJ1-6; D is possibly TRBD1 (6 bases). The CDR3 has 15 residues. Trimming cost V 5 bases and J 7 bases, with 15 bases left between them. The germline V gene encodes CDR1 SEHNR and CDR2 FQNEAQ (reference sequence). The CDR3 loop is CASSPDTGSNSPLHF. The CDR3 bases are TGTGCCAGCAGCCCAGACACAGGGAGCAATTCACCCCTCCACTTT. Together with reference TRBV7-9 and TRBJ1-6, the CDR3 gives the full variable domain: DTGVSQNPRHKITKRGQNVTFRCDPISEHNRLYWYRQTLGQGPEFLTYFQNEAQLEKSRLLSDRFSAERPKGSFSTLEIQRTEQGDSAMYLCASSPDTGSNSPLHFGNGTRLTVT.

This clone was seen a handful of times. The rearrangement links TRBV7-9 to TRBJ1-3, with 12 bases matching TRBD1. There are 16 residues in the CDR3. V shed 4 bases and J 4 bases; nucleotides not matched to a gene: 5. CDR1 is SEHNR, CDR2 FQNEAQ, per germline (reference sequence). The CDR3 sequence is CASSSGQGAGGNTIYF. Written as DNA, the CDR3 is TGTGCCAGCAGCTCGGGACAGGGGGCTGGAGGAAACACCATATATTTT.

The chain uses TRBV27 and TRBJ2-3; 10 bases are a match to TRBD2. V trimming: 5 bases; J trimming: 3 bases; junction bases outside the gene matches: 5. Germline CDR1 MNHEY, CDR2 SMNVEV (reference sequence). The CDR3 spans 15 residues. Here the CDR3 reads CASSTPSGRTDTQYF. In DNA, the CDR3 is TGTGCCAGCAGTACCCCTAGCGGGAGAACAGATACGCAGTATTTT.

The rearrangement joins TRBV14 to TRBJ2-3, with TRBD2 matching 8 bases. Germline CDR1 reads SGHDN; CDR2 reads FVKESK. This CDR3 has 17 residues. V shed 5 bases and J 0 bases; nucleotides not matched to a gene: 10. The DNA of the CDR3 is TGTGCCAGCAGCAAAGGCGGGGGGCCATCTAGCACAGATACGCAGTATTTT. Its translation: CASSKGGGPSSTDTQYF. The variable domain in full, with the rest retrieved from reference TRBV14 and TRBJ2-3, is EAGVTQFPSHSVIEKGQTVTLRCDPISGHDNLYWYRRVMGKEIKFLLHFVKESKQDESGMPNNRFLAERTGGTYSTLKVQPAELEDSGVYFCASSKGGGPSSTDTQYFGPGTRLTVL.